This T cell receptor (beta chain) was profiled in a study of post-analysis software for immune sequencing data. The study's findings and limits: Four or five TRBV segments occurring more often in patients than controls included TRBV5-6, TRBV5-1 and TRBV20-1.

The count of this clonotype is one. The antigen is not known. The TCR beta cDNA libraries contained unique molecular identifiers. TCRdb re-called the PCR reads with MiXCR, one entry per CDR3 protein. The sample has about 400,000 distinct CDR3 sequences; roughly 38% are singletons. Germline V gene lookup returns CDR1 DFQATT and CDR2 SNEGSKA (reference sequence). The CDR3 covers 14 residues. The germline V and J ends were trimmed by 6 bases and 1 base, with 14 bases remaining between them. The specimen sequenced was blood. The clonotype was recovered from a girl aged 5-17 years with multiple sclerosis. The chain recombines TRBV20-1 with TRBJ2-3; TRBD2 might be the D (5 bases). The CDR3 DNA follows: TGCAGTGCCATACTGGGGAGCGGCACAGATACGCAGTATTTT. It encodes CSAILGSGTDTQYF.